This TCR beta chain was captured by sequencing in a study of CD8+ T cells in alopecia areata. A FACSAria was used to sort CD4+ and CD8+ T cells. These cells came from PBMCs. In regard to this clone: Its target is not known.

Germline CDR1 ENHRY, CDR2 SYGVKD. The V and J ends lost 9 bases and 5 bases, in that order; junction bases with no gene match: 5. CDR3 size: 12 residues. cDNA reverse transcribed from extracted RNA served as the sequencing template. Generated by immunoSEQ multiplex PCR, the TCRdb table keeps only in-frame clones and is missing some. The sample holds 90,000 to 120,000 clones, approximately 60% seen once. Study results and caveats: Scalp specimens additionally yield sequences from normal skin's resident alphabeta T cells. Against the mouse data, patients shared TCRs less clearly, possibly for HLA reasons. It was lesional scalp, especially alopecia totalis/universalis, that showed higher clonality than normal scalp.

The rearrangement joins TRBV10-3 to TRBJ2-7; 9 positions match TRBD1. Sequenced input: CD8+ T cells sorted from blood. This sequence originates from a human donor in good health. The CDR3, as DNA: TGTGCCATGGGAACAGGGGGCCACGAGCAGTACTTC. Its protein is CAMGTGGHEQYF.